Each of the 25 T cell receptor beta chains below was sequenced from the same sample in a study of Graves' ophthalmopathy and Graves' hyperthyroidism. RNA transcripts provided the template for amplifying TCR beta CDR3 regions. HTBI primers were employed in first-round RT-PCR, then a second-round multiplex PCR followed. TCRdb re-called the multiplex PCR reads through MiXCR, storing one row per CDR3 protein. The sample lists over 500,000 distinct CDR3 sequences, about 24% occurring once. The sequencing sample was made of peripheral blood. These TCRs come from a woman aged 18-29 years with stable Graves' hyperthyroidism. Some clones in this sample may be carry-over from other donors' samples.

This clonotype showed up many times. CDR3 loop: CASSSLSGIGNTEAFF. The DNA for the CDR3 is TGTGCCAGCAGTTCACTATCAGGGATCGGGAACACTGAAGCTTTCTTT. This chain links TRBV28 with TRBJ1-1; D may be TRBD1 (5 bases). The CDR3 totals 16 residues. V dropped 4 bases and J dropped 1 base, with 16 bases sitting between them. The V gene's germline CDR1 is MDHEN and CDR2 SYDVKM. The whole variable domain, filled in from reference TRBV28 and TRBJ1-1, reads DVKVTQSSRYLVKRTGEKVFLECVQDMDHENMFWYRQDPGLGLRLIYFSYDVKMKEKGDIPEGYSVSREKKERFSLILESASTNQTSMYLCASSSLSGIGNTEAFFGQGTRLTVV.

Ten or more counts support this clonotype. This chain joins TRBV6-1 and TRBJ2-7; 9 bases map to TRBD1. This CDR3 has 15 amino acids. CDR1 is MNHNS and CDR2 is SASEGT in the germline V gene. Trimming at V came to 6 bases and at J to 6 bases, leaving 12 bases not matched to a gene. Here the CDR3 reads CASRRPSGTGSEQYF. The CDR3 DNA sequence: TGTGCCAGCAGACGCCCCTCCGGGACAGGGTCCGAGCAGTACTTC.

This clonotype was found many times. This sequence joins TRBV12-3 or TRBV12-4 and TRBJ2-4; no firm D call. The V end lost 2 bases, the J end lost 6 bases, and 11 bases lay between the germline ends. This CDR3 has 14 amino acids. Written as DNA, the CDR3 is TGTGCCAGCAGTTTACAGGTGTCTAGAAACATTCAGTACTTC. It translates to CASSLQVSRNIQYF.

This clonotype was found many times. This CDR3 is CASSQDRNRDHEQYF. Here the CDR3 DNA reads TGCGCCAGCAGCCAGGATAGGAACCGAGACCACGAGCAGTACTTC. This rearrangement joins TRBV4-1 to TRBJ2-7; D call uncertain. This CDR3 contains 15 residues. V lost 3 bases, J lost 5 bases, and 17 bases lay in between. Per germline, CDR1 MGHRA and CDR2 YSYEKL.

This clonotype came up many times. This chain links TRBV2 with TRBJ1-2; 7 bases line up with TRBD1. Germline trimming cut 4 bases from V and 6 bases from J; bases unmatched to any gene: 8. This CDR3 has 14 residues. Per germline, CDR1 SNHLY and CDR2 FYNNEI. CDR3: CASSAQGQGDGYTF. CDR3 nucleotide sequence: TGTGCCAGCAGTGCACAGGGGCAAGGCGATGGCTACACCTTC.

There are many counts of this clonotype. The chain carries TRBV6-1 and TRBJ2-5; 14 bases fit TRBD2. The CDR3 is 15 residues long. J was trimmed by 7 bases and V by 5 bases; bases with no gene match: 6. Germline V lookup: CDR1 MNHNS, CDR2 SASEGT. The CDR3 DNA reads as TGTGCCAGCAGTCGGGGACTAGCGGGAGTGGTGACCCAGTACTTC. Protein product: CASSRGLAGVVTQYF.

The DNA of the CDR3 is TGCGCCAGCAGCCCAAGGACAGCACGAAAGGAGTACGAGCAGTACTTC. This translates into CASSPRTARKEYEQYF. The chain has TRBV5-1 and TRBJ2-7, with D possibly matching TRBD1 (6 bases). The germline CDR1 and CDR2 sequences are SGHRS and YFSETQ. The CDR3 covers 16 residues. V lost 4 bases and J 4 bases, leaving 21 bases between the germline ends.

The CDR3: CASSPPSAAGTEAFF. CDR3 in DNA: TGTGCCAGCTCACCACCGTCCGCTGCGGGGACTGAAGCTTTCTTT. The chain links TRBV18 to TRBJ1-1; D unresolved. The germline V gene has CDR1 KGHSH and CDR2 LQKENI. V lost 0 bases and J 5 bases, leaving 13 bases between the germline ends. The CDR3 is 15 residues long.

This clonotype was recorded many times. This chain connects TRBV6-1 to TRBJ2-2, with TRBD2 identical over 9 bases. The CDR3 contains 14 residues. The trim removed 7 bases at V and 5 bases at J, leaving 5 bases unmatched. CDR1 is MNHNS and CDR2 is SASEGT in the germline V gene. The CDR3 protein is CASNPAGGTGELFF. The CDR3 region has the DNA TGTGCCAGCAACCCAGCGGGAGGAACCGGGGAGCTGTTTTTT.

The DNA for the CDR3 is TGCAGCGTAAGGGACGGCTTTCTCTATGGCTACACCTTC. This sequence encodes CSVRDGFLYGYTF. This chain uses TRBV29-1 with TRBJ1-2; a possible D gene is TRBD1 (5 bases). Germline V CDR1 and CDR2: SQVTM, ANQGSEA. CDR3 length: 13 residues. V dropped 6 bases and J dropped 4 bases, with 15 bases sitting between them.

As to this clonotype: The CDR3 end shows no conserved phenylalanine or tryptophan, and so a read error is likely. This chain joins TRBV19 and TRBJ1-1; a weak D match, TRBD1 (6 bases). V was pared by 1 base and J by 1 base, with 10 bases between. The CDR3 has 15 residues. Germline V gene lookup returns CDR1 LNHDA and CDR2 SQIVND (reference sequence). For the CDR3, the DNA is TGTGCCAGTAGTATAGTACAGGGCCCGAACACTGAAGCTTTCTTG. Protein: CASSIVQGPNTEAFL.

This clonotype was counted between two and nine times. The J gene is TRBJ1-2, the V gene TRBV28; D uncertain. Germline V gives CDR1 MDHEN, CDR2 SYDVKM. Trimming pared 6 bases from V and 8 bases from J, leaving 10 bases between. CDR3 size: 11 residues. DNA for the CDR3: TGTGCCAGCAGCGATGGGTTAGGCTACACCTTC. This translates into CASSDGLGYTF.

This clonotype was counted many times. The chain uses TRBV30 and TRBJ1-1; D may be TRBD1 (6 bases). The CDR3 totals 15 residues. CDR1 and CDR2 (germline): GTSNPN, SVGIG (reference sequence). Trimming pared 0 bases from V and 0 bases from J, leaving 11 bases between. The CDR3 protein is CAWSVGGDMNTEAFF. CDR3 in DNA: TGTGCCTGGAGTGTTGGCGGGGACATGAACACTGAAGCTTTCTTT.

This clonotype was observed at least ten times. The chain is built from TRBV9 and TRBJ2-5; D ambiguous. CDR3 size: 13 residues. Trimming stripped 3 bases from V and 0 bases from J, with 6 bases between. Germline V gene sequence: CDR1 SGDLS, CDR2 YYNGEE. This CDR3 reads CASSEQYQETQYF. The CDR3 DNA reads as TGTGCCAGCAGCGAACAGTACCAAGAGACCCAGTACTTC.

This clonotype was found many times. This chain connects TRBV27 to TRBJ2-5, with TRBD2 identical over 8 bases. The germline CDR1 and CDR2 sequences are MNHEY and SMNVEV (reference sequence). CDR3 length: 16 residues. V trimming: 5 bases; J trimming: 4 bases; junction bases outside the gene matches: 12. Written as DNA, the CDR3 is TGTGCCAGCAGTCCCCCGGGACTAGAGGGAGGAGAGACCCAGTACTTC. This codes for CASSPPGLEGGETQYF.

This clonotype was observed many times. The CDR3: CASSVLGNTEAFF. CDR3 bases: TGCGCCAGCAGCGTACTCGGGAACACTGAAGCTTTCTTT. This rearrangement joins TRBV5-1 to TRBJ1-1; unclear D gene. The CDR3 totals 13 residues. CDR1 is SGHRS, CDR2 YFSETQ, per germline. The V end was cut by 4 bases, the J end by 1 base, with 8 bases between.

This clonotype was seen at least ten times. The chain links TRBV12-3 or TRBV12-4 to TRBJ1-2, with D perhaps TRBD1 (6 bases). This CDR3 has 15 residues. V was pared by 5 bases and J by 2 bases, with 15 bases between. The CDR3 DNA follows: TGTGCCAGCAGTCCGCGGGCAGGGGCCAACTATGGCTACACCTTC. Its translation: CASSPRAGANYGYTF.

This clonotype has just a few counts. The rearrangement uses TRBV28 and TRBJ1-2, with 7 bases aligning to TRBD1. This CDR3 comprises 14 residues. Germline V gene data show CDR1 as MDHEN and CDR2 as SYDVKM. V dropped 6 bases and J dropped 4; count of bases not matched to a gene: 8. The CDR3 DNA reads TGTGCCAGCAGACCCGAGGGGGCCGGCTATGGCTACACCTTC. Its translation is CASRPEGAGYGYTF.

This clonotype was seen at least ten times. The CDR3 coding sequence is TGTGCCAGCACCAACTGGGGGGGAGGGCCGGCAGATACGCAGTATTTT. It codes for CASTNWGGGPADTQYF. The chain recombines TRBV7-2 with TRBJ2-3; TRBD2 aligns across 7 bases. The CDR3 is made up of 16 amino acids. Germline CDR1 reads SGHTA; CDR2 reads FQGNSA. Trimming removed 7 bases from V and 4 bases from J; junction bases left unmatched: 14.

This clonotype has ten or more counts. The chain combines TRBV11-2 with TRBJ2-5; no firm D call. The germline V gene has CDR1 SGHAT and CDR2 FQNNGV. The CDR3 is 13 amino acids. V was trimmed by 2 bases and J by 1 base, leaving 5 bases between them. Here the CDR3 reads CASSLYFQETQYF. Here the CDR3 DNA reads TGTGCCAGCAGCTTATACTTCCAAGAGACCCAGTACTTC.

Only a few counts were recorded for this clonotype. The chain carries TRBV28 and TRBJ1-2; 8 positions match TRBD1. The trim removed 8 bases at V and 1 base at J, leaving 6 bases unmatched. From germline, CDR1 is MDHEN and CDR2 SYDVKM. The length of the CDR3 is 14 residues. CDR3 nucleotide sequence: TGTGCCAGCCATGACAGGGGAGGTAACTATGGCTACACCTTC. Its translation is CASHDRGGNYGYTF.

CDR3: CATLPGRSYEQYF. Written as DNA, the CDR3 is TGTGCCACCCTGCCGGGTCGGTCCTACGAGCAGTACTTC. The genes are TRBV2 and TRBJ2-7; D unclear. Germline assignment: CDR1 SNHLY and CDR2 FYNNEI. The CDR3 extends over 13 amino acids. With 10 bases removed from V and 1 base from J, the gap between germline ends came to 14 bases.

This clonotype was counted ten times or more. Here the CDR3 DNA reads TGTGCCACCAGTGAACCGGGGGTAGGGCAAGAGACCCAGTACTTC. It is translated as CATSEPGVGQETQYF. The chain employs TRBV24-1 and TRBJ2-5; a weak D match, TRBD2 (6 bases). Per the germline V gene, CDR1 is KGHDR and CDR2 is SFDVKD. The CDR3 loop spans 15 amino acids. V gave up 4 bases and J gave up 2 bases, with 13 bases separating them.

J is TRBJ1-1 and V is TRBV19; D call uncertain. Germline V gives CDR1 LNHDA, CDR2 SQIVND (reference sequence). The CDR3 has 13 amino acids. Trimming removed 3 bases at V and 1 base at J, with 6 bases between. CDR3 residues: CASSMVRNTEAFF. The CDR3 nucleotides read TGTGCCAGTAGTATGGTCAGGAACACTGAAGCTTTCTTT.

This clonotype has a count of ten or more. The DNA for the CDR3 is TGTGCCAGCCTACTAGGGAATCAAGAGACCCAGTACTTC. As protein: CASLLGNQETQYF. V and J are TRBV7-9 and TRBJ2-5; a weak D match, TRBD2 (5 bases). Germline V CDR1 and CDR2: SEHNR, FQNEAQ (reference sequence). There are 13 residues in the CDR3. Trimming took off 8 bases at V and 2 bases at J, with 12 bases between the two ends.